Listed below are T cell receptor beta chains from one sample, sequenced in a study of blood T cell repertoires in COVID-19. Produced via immunoSEQ multiplex PCR; TCRdb's table is partial and in-frame only. The table includes roughly 200,000 clones, around 82% detected once. The sample comprised PBMCs or T cells enriched from blood (not recorded which). The receptors derive from a man aged 35-49 years who had recovered from COVID-19. Both conserved end residues are part of each CDR3. Fields, in order: J gene, V gene, D gene, clone size, CDR3 protein, CDR3 DNA. The D gene is left open where the match is weak. Clone size is not always given. Where it is, it says once, few, many or a class for expanded clones.

TRBJ2-1 TRBV7-3 NA NA CASSFPWGESTDEQFF TGTGCCAGCAGCTTCCCCTGGGGGGAGAGTACCGATGAGCAGTTCTTC
TRBJ2-7 TRBV2 NA NA CASSEIISGAYEQYF TGTGCCAGCAGTGAAATAATTAGTGGGGCATACGAGCAGTACTTC
TRBJ2-1 TRBV21-1 NA NA CASSTLGVAGNEQFF TGTGCCAGCAGCACCCTCGGGGTAGCGGGAAATGAGCAGTTCTTC
TRBJ1-4 TRBV28 NA few CASSLSPGGGRKLFF TGTGCCAGCAGTTTATCCCCCGGTGGGGGGAGAAAACTGTTTTTT
TRBJ1-5 TRBV25-1 TRBD1 once CASTGQGNQPQHF TGTGCCAGCACGGGACAGGGCAATCAGCCCCAGCATTTT
TRBJ1-4 TRBV6-1 TRBD1 NA CASSSPGQGRKKLFF TGTGCCAGCAGTTCACCGGGACAGGGGAGGAAAAAACTGTTTTTT
TRBJ1-4 TRBV25-1 NA NA CASSGRGASTNEKLFF TGTGCCAGCAGCGGGAGGGGCGCCTCAACTAATGAAAAACTGTTTTTT
TRBJ1-1 TRBV18 NA NA CASSLNRQMNTEAFF TGTGCCAGCTCACTAAACAGGCAAATGAACACTGAAGCTTTCTTT
TRBJ2-5 TRBV6-5 TRBD1 NA CASEQGAVETQYF TGTGCCAGCGAACAGGGGGCAGTGGAGACCCAGTACTTC
TRBJ1-2 TRBV5-1 NA NA CASSLGANYGYTF TGCGCCAGCAGCTTGGGAGCTAACTATGGCTACACCTTC
TRBJ1-5 TRBV7-3 NA once CASSLQGRGQPQHF TGTGCCAGCAGCTTACAGGGGCGAGGTCAGCCCCAGCATTTT
TRBJ1-2 TRBV14 TRBD1 few CASSQTPGQGISYGYTF TGTGCCAGCAGCCAAACCCCAGGACAGGGGATTTCCTATGGCTACACCTTC
TRBJ1-1 TRBV12-3/TRBV12-4 NA NA CASSGQMNTEAFF TGTGCCAGCAGTGGACAGATGAACACTGAAGCTTTCTTT
TRBJ2-2 TRBV11-2 NA NA CASSLVLSGTGELFF TGTGCCAGCAGCTTGGTCCTCAGCGGGACCGGGGAGCTGTTTTTT
TRBJ1-4 TRBV5-6 NA NA CASSLLRGSEKLFF TGTGCCAGCAGCTTGCTAAGGGGTAGTGAAAAACTGTTTTTT
TRBJ1-4 TRBV9 NA NA CASTKQGTTNEKLFF TGTGCCAGCACCAAGCAGGGGACAACTAATGAAAAACTGTTTTTT
TRBJ2-1 TRBV5-1 TRBD2 NA CASSPVAGLAGYNEQFF TGCGCCAGCAGCCCCGTCGCGGGACTAGCGGGGTACAATGAGCAGTTCTTC
TRBJ1-6 TRBV12-3/TRBV12-4 NA NA CASRLSRDSPLHF TGTGCCAGCAGACTGTCGAGGGATTCACCCCTCCACTTT
TRBJ1-5 TRBV4-2 NA NA CASSRSVGGGGNQPQHF TGTGCCAGCAGCCGCTCGGTTGGGGGGGGAGGGAATCAGCCCCAGCATTTT
TRBJ2-2 TRBV6-2/TRBV6-3 TRBD2 NA CASSPFSGRAISGELFF TGTGCCAGCAGTCCCTTTAGCGGGAGGGCCATCTCCGGGGAGCTGTTTTTT
TRBJ2-1 TRBV5-4 TRBD2 NA CASSSTSGTYNEQFF TGTGCCAGCAGCTCGACTAGCGGGACCTACAATGAGCAGTTCTTC
TRBJ2-5 TRBV7-2 TRBD2 NA CASSAGAGGLFGETQYF TGTGCCAGCAGCGCAGGGGCGGGAGGGCTTTTTGGAGAGACCCAGTACTTC
TRBJ1-1 TRBV11-2 NA NA CASSSIRGNTEAFF TGTGCCAGCAGCTCAATCAGGGGGAACACTGAAGCTTTCTTT
TRBJ1-1 TRBV11-3 NA few CASSLSVSGANTEAFF TGTGCCAGCAGCTTATCGGTGTCAGGTGCTAACACTGAAGCTTTCTTT
TRBJ2-3 TRBV4-1 NA NA CASSQSEKSTDTQYF TGCGCCAGCAGCCAATCAGAAAAGAGCACAGATACGCAGTATTTT
TRBJ1-1 TRBV5-4 TRBD1 NA CASSFGTGKTEAFF TGTGCCAGCAGCTTCGGGACAGGGAAGACTGAAGCTTTCTTT
TRBJ1-1 TRBV24-1 NA NA CATSDSRRGNTEAFF TGTGCCACCAGTGATTCTCGCAGGGGGAACACTGAAGCTTTCTTT